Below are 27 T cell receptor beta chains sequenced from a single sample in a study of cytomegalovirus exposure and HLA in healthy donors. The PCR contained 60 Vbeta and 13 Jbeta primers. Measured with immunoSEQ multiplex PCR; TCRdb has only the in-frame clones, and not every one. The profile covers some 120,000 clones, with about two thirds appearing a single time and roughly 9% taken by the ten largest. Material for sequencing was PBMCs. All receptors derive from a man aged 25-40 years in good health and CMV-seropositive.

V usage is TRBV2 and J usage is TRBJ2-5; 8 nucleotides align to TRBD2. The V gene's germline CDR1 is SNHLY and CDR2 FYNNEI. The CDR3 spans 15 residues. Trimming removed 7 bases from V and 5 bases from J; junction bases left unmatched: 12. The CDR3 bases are TGTGCCAGCAAACTAGCGGAGTCGGGGGGGGAGACCCAGTACTTC. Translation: CASKLAESGGETQYF.

In DNA form, the CDR3 reads TGTGCCAGCAGCTACGGACAGGGGGCAGCGATGAACACTGAAGCTTTCTTT. Its translation: CASSYGQGAAMNTEAFF. The gene calls are TRBV5-4 and TRBJ1-1; 11 nucleotides agree with TRBD1. In germline, CDR1 is SGHNT, CDR2 YYREEE (reference sequence). V shed 3 bases, J shed 0 bases, and the junction held 7 bases outside the gene matches. This CDR3 is 17 amino acids long.

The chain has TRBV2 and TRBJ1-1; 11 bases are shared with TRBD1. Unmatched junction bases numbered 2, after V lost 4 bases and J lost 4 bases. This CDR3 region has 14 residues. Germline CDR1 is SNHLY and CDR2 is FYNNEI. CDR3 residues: CASSGGTGGTEAFF. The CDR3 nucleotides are TGTGCCAGCAGTGGGGGGACAGGGGGCACTGAAGCTTTCTTT.

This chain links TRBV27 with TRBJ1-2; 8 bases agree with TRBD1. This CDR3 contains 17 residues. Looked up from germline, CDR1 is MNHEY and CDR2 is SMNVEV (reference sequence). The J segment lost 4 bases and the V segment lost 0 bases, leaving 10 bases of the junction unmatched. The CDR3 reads CASSLSPGGAIVYGYTF. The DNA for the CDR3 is TGTGCCAGCAGTTTATCCCCAGGGGGCGCCATCGTCTATGGCTACACCTTC.

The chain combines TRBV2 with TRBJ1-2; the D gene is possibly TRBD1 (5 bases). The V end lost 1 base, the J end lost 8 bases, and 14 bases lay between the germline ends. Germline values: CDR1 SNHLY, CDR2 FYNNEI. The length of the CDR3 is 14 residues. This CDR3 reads CASSEVRQGGGYTF. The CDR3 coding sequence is TGTGCCAGCAGTGAAGTCCGGCAGGGCGGCGGCTACACCTTC.

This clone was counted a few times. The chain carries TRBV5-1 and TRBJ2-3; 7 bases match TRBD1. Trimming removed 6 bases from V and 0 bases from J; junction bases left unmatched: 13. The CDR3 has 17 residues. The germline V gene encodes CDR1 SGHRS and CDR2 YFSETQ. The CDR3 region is CASKVGEGAFSTDTQYF. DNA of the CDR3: TGCGCCAGCAAGGTTGGAGAGGGGGCTTTTAGCACAGATACGCAGTATTTT.

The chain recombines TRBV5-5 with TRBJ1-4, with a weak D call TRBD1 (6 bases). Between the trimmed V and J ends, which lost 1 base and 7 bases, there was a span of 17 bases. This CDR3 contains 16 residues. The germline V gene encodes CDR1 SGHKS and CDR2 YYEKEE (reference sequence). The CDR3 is CASSLLGAGAPEKLFF. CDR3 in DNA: TGTGCCAGCAGCTTGTTAGGGGCGGGGGCCCCTGAAAAACTGTTTTTT.

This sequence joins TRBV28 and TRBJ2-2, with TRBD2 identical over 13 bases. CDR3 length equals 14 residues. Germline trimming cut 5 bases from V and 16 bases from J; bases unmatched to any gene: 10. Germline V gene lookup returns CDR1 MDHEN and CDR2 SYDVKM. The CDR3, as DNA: TGTGCCAGCAGTATAGGACTAGCGGGGGATCGACCGTTTTTT. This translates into CASSIGLAGDRPFF.

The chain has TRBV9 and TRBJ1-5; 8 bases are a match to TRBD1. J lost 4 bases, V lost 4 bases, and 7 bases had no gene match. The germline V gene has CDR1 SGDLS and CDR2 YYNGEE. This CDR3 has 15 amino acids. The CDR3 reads CASSPSGGTNQPQHF. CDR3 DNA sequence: TGTGCCAGCAGCCCGTCAGGGGGCACAAATCAGCCCCAGCATTTT.

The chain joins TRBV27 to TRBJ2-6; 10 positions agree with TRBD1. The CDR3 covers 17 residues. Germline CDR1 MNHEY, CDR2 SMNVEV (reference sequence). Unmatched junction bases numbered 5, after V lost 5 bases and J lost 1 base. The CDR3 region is CASSPGQGWSGANVLTF. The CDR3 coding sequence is TGTGCCAGCAGTCCGGGACAGGGGTGGTCTGGGGCCAACGTCCTGACTTTC. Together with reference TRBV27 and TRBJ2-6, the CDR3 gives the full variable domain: EAQVTQNPRYLITVTGKKLTVTCSQNMNHEYMSWYRQDPGLGLRQIYYSMNVEVTDKGDVPEGYKVSRKEKRNFPLILESPSPNQTSLYFCASSPGQGWSGANVLTFGAGSRLTVL.

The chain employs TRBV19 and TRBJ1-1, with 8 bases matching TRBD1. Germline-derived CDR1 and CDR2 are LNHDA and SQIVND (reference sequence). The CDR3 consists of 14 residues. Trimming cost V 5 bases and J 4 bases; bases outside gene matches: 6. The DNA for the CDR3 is TGTGCCAGTAGTTCATTCACAGGGGGCACTGAAGCTTTCTTT. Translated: CASSSFTGGTEAFF. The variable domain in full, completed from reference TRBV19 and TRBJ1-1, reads DGGITQSPKYLFRKEGQNVTLSCEQNLNHDAMYWYRQDPGQGLRLIYYSQIVNDFQKGDIAEGYSVSREKKESFPLTVTSAQKNPTAFYLCASSSFTGGTEAFFGQGTRLTVV.

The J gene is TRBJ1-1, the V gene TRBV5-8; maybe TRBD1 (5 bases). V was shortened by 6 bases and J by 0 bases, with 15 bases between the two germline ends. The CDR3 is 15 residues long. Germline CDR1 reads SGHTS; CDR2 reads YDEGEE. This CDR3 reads CASTTLGGLNTEAFF. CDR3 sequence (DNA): TGTGCCAGCACGACTCTCGGGGGGTTGAACACTGAAGCTTTCTTT.

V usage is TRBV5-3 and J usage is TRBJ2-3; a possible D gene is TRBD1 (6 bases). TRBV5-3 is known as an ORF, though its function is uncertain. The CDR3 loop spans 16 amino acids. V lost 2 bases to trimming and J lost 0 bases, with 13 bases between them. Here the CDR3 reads CARSFGQKLSTDTQYF. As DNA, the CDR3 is TGTGCCAGAAGCTTCGGACAGAAATTAAGCACAGATACGCAGTATTTT.

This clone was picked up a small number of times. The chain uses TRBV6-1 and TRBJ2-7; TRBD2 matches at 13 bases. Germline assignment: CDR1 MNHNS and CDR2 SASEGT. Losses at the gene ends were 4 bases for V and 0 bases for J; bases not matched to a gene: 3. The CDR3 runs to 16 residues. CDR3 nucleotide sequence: TGTGCCAGCAGTGCCAGGACTAGCGGGGGCTCCTACGAGCAGTACTTC. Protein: CASSARTSGGSYEQYF.

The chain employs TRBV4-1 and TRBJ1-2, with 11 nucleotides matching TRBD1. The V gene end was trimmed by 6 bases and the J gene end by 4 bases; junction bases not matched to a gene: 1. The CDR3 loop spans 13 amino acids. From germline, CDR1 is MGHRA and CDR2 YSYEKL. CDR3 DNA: TGCGCCAGCAGAGGGACAGGGGGCTATGGCTACACCTTC. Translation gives CASRGTGGYGYTF.

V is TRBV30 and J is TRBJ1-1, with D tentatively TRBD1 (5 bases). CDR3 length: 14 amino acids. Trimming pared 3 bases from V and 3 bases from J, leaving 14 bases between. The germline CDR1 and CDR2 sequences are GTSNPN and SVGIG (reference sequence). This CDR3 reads CAWRGLGVDTEAFF. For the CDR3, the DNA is TGTGCCTGGAGGGGGCTAGGGGTGGACACTGAAGCTTTCTTT.

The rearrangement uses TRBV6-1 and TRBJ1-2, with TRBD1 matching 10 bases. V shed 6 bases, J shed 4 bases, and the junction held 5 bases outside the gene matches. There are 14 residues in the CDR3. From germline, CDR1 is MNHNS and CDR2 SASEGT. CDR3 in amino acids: CASRRDRGGYGYTF. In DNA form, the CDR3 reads TGTGCCAGCAGGCGGGACAGGGGCGGCTATGGCTACACCTTC.

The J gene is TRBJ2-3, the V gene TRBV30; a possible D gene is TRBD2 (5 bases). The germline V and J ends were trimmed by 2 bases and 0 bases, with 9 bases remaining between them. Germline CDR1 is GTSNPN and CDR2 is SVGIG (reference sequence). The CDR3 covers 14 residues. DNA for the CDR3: TGTGCCTGGAGTCGGGGAGCTAGCACAGATACGCAGTATTTT. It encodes CAWSRGASTDTQYF. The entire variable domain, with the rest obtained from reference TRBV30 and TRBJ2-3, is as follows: SQTIHQWPATLVQPVGSPLSLECTVEGTSNPNLYWYRQAAGRGLQLLFYSVGIGQISSEVPQNLSASRPQDRQFILSSKKLLLSDSGFYLCAWSRGASTDTQYFGPGTRLTVL.

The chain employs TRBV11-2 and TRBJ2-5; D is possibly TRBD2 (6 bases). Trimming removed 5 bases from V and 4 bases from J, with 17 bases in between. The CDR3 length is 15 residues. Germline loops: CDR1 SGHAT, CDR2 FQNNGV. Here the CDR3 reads CASSPPQEGRETQYF. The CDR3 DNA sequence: TGTGCCAGCAGCCCCCCTCAGGAGGGGCGAGAGACCCAGTACTTC.

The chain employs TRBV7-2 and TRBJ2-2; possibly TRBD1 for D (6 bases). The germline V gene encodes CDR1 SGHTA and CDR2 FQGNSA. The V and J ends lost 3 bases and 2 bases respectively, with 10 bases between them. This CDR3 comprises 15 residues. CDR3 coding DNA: TGTGCCAGCAGCTTTACAGGGAGAAACACCGGGGAGCTGTTTTTT. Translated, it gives CASSFTGRNTGELFF.

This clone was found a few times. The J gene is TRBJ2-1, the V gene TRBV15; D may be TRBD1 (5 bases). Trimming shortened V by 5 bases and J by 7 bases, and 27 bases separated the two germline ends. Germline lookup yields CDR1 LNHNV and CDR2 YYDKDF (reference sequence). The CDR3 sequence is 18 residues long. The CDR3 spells CATSVGHPIGNIVNEQFF. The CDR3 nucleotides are TGTGCCACCAGCGTAGGACATCCTATAGGAAACATTGTAAATGAGCAGTTCTTC.

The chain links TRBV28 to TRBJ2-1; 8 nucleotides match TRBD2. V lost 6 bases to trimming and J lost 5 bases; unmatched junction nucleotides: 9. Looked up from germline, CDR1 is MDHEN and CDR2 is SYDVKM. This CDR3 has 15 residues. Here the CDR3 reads CASSPGRAGNNEQFF. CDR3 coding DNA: TGTGCCAGCAGCCCCGGGAGGGCCGGGAACAATGAGCAGTTCTTC.

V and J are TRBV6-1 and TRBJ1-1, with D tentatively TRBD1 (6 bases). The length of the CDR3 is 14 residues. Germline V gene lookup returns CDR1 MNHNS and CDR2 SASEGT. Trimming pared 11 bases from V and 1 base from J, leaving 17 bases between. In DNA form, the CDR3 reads TGTGCCGCCTCAACGGGGGGCGCGAACACTGAAGCTTTCTTT. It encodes CAASTGGANTEAFF.

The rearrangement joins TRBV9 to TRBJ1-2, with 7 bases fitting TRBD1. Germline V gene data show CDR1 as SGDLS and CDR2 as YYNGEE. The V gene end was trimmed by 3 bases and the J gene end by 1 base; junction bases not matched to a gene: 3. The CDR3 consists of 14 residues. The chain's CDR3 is CASSDRGNNYGYTF. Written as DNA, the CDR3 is TGTGCCAGCAGCGACAGGGGTAATAACTATGGCTACACCTTC.

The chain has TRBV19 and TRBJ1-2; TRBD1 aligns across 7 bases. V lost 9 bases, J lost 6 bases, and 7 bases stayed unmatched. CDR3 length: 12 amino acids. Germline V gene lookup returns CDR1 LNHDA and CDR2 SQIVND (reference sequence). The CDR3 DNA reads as TGTGCCAGCAGAGGGGGCGCGCATGGCTACACCTTC. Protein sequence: CASRGGAHGYTF.

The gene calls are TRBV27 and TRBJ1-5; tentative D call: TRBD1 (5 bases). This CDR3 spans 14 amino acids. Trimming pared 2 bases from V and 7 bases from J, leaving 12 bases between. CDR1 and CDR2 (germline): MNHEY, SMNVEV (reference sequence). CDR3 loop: CASSLAGERQPQHF. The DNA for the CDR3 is TGTGCCAGCAGTTTAGCGGGGGAACGCCAGCCCCAGCATTTT.

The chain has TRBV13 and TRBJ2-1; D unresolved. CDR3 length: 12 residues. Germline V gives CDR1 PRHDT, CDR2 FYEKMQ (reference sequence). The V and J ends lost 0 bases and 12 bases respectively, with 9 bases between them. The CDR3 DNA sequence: TGTGCCAGCAGCTTAGGCCTCTCGGGGCAGTTCTTC. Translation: CASSLGLSGQFF. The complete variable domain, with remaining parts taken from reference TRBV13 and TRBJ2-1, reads AAGVIQSPRHLIKEKRETATLKCYPIPRHDTVYWYQQGPGQDPQFLISFYEKMQSDKGSIPDRFSAQQFSDYHSELNMSSLELGDSALYFCASSLGLSGQFFGPGTRLTVL.